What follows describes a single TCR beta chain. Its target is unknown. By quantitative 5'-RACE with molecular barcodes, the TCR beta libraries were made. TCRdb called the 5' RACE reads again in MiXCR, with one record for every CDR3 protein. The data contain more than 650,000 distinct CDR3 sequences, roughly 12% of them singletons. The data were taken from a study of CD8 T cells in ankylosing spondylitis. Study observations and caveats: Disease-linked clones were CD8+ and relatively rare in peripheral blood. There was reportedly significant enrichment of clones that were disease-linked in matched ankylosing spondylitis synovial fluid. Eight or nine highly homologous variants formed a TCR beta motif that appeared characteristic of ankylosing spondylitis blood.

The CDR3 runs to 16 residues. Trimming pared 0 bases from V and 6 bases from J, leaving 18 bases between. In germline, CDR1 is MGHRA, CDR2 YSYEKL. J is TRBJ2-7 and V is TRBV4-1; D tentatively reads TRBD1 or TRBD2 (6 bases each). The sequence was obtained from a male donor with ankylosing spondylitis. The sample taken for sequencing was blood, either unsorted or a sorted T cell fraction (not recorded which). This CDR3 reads CASSQDLGGRITEQYF. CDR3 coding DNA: TGCGCCAGCAGCCAAGATTTAGGGGGGCGCATCACCGAGCAGTACTTC.